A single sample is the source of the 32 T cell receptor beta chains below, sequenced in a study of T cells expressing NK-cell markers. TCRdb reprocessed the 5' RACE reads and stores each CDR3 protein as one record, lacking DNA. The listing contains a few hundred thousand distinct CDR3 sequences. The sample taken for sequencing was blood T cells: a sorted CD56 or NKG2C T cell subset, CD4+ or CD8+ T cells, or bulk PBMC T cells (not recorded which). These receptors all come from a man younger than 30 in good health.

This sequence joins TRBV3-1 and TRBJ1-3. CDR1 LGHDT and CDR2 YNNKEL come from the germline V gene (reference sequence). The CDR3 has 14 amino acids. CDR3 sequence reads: CASSREPSGNTIYF.

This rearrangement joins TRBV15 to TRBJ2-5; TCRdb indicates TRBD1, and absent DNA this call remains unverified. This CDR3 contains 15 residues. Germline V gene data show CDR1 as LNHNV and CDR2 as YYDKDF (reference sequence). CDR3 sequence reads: CATSREGTFKETQYF.

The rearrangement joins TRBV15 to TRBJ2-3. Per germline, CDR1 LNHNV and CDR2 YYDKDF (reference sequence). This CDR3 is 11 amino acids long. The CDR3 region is CATSRRDTQYF.

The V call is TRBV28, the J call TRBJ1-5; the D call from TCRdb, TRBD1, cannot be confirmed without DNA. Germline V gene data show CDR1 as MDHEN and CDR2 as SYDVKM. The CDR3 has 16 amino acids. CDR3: CASRPAGLFSNQPQHF.

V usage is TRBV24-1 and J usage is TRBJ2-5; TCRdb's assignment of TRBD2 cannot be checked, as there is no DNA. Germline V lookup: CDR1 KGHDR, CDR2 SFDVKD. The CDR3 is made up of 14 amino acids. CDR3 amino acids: CATSDSQGLETQYF.

CDR3 sequence: CASSPNPENIQYF. The chain is built from TRBV11-3 and TRBJ2-4; TCRdb designates TRBD1, a call that cannot be tested without DNA. The germline V gene encodes CDR1 SGHNT and CDR2 YENEEA. There are 13 residues in the CDR3.

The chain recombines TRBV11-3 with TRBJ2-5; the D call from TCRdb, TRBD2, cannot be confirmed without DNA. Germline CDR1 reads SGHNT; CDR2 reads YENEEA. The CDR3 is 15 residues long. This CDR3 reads CASSLPSGSQETQYF.

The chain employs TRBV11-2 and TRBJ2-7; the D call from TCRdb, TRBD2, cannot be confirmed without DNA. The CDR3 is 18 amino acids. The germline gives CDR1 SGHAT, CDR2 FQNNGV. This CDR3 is CASSLRTGGLAGLREQYF.

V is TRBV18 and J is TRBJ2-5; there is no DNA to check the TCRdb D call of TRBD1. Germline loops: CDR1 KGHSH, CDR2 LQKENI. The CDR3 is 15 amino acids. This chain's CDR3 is CASSPDGQIQETQYF. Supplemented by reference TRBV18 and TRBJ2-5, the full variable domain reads NAGVMQNPRHLVRRRGQEARLRCSPMKGHSHVYWYRQLPEEGLKFMVYLQKENIIDESGMPKERFSAEFPKEGPSILRIQQVVRGDSAAYFCASSPDGQIQETQYFGPGTRLLVL.

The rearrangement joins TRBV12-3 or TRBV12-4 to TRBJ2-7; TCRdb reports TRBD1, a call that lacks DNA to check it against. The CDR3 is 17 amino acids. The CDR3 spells CASSHTGGSWRAYEQYF.

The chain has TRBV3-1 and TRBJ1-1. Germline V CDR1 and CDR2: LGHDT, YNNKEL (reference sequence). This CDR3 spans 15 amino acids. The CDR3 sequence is CASSQVAGPGTEAFF.

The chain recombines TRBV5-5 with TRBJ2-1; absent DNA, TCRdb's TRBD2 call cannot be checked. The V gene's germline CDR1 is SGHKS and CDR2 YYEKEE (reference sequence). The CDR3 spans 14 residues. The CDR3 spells CASSLGLRRNEQFF.

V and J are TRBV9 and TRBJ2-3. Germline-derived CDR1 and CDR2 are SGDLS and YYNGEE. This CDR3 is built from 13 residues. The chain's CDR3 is CASSVDQADTQYF.

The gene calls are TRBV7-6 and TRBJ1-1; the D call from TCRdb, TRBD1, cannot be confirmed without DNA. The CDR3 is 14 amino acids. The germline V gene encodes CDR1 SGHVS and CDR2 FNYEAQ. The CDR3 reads CASSPTVMNTEAFF.

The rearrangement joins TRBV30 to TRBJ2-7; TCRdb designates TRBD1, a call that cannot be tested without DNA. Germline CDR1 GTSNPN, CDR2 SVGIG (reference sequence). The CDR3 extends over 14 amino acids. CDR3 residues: CAWSLSGANLEQYF.

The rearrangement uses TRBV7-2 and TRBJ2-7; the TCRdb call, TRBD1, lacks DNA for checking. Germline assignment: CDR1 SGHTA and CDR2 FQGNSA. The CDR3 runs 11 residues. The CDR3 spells CASNRGGEQYF.

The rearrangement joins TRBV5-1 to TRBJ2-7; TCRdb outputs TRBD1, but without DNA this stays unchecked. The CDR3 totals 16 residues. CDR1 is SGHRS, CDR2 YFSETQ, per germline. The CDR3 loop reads CASSPRDRARYYEQYF. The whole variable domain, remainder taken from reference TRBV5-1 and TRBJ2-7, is KAGVTQTPRYLIKTRGQQVTLSCSPISGHRSVSWYQQTPGQGLQFLFEYFSETQRNKGNFPGRFSGRQFSNSRSEMNVSTLELGDSALYLCASSPRDRARYYEQYFGPGTRLTVT.

CDR3 sequence: CASQLASSYNEQFF. This chain links TRBV21-1 with TRBJ2-1; the D gene TCRdb calls, TRBD2, cannot be checked with no DNA. TRBV21-1 is described as a pseudogene. CDR3 length equals 14 residues.

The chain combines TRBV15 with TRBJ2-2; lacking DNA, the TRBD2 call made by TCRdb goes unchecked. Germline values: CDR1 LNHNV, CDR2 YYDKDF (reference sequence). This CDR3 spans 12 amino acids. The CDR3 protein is CATSIPPGELFF.

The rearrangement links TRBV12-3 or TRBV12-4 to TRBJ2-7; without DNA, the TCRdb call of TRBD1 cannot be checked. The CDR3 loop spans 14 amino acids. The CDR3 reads CASSRTGGDYEQYF.

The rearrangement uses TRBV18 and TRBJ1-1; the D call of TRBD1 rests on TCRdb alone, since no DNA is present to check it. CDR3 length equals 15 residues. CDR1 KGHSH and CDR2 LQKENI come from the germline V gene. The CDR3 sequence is CASSPQGTGSTEAFF. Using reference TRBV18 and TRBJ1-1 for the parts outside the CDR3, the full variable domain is NAGVMQNPRHLVRRRGQEARLRCSPMKGHSHVYWYRQLPEEGLKFMVYLQKENIIDESGMPKERFSAEFPKEGPSILRIQQVVRGDSAAYFCASSPQGTGSTEAFFGQGTRLTVV.

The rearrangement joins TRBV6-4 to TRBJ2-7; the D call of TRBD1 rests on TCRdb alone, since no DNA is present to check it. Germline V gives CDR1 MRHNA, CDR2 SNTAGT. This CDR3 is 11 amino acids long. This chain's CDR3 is CARTGSHEQYF.

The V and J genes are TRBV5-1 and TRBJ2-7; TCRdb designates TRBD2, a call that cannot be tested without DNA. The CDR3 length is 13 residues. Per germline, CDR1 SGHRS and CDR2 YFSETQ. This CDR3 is CASRTSGTYEQYF.

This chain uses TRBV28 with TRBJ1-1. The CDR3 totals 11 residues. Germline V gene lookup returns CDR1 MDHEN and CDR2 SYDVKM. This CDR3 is CASTDRGYAFF.

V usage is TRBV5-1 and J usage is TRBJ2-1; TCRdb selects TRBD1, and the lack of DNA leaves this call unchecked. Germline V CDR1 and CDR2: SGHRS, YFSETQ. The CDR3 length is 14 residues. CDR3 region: CASSSGQVGNEQFF.

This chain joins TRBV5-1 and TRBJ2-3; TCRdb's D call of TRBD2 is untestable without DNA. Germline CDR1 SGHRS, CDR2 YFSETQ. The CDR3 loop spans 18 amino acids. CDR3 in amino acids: CASSLGLAGGHSTDTQYF.

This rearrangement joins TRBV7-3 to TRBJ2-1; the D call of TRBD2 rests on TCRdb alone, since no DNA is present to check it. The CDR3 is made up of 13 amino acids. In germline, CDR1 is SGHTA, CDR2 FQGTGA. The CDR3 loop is CASSPQTSEMQFF.

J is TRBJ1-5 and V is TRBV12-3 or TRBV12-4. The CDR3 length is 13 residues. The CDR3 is CASRLGMLGPQHF.

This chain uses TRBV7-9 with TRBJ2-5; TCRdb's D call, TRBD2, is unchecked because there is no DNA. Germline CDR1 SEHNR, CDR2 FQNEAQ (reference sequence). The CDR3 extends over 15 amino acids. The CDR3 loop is CASSLTSVGRETQYF.

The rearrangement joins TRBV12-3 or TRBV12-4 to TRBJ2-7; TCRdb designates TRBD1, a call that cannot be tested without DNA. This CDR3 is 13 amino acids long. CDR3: CASSSGTNYEQYF.

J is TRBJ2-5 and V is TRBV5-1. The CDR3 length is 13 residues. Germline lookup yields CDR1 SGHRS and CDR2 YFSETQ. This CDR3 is CASSLSGQETQYF.

This CDR3 reads CASSQDPGTQETQYF. V and J are TRBV4-1 and TRBJ2-5; checking the TCRdb D call of TRBD1 is not possible without DNA. The germline CDR1 and CDR2 sequences are MGHRA and YSYEKL. This CDR3 has 15 amino acids.